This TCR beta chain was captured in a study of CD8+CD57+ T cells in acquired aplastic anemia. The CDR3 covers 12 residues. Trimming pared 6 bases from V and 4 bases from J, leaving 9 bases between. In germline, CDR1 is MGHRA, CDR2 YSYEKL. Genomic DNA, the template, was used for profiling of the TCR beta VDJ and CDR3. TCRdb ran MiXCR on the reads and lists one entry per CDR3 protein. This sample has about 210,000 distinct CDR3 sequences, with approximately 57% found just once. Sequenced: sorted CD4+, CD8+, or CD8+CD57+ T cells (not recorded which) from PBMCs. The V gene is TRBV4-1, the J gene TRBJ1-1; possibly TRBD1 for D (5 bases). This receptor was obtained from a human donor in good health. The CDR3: CASRGQGTEAFF. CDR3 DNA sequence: TGCGCCAGCAGGGGCCAGGGCACTGAAGCTTTCTTT.